This TCR beta chain was observed in a study of blood T cells in healthy people across ages. Whole-study findings and limits: Leaving the PBMCs unsorted stopped any conclusive comparison of naive versus antigen-experienced cells.

This clonotype was counted only a few times. The antigen is not known. This CDR3 spans 16 amino acids. Trimming pared 4 bases from V and 4 bases from J, leaving 20 bases between. CDR1 and CDR2 from the germline V gene are SGDLS and YYNGEE. A second PCR of roughly 7 to 11 cycles used a sample-barcoded 5' primer and a J-beta primer mix. A 12-random-nucleotide template-switch adaptor tagged each cDNA molecule. Per-sample output comprised a minimum of 3 million paired-end reads containing CDR3. TCRdb called the 5' RACE reads again in MiXCR, with one record for every CDR3 protein. Of 270,000 or so distinct CDR3 sequences in the sample, around 29% were seen once.

The chain carries TRBV9 and TRBJ2-5; perhaps TRBD2 as D (6 bases). Source material: blood. The receptor's source is a woman aged 70-85 years in good health. The CDR3 DNA reads TGTGCCAGCAGCCCGCGGGGCAGGGAAATTGGAGAGACCCAGTACTTC. This translates into CASSPRGREIGETQYF.